This TCR beta chain was identified in a study of monozygotic twins with inflammatory bowel disease. Whole-study findings and limits: On the inverse Simpson index, IBD patients scored lower for TCRbeta diversity than healthy co-twins.

The CDR3 is 12 amino acids. Germline V gene sequence: CDR1 MNHEY, CDR2 SVGEGT. Remarks on this clonotype: Its antigen is still unknown.

TCR libraries each used around 3,500 ng of total RNA. Each CDR3 protein gets one entry in TCRdb, which reprocessed the 5' RACE reads and gives no DNA. The sample's table shows about 200,000 distinct CDR3 sequences. This chain connects TRBV6-2 or TRBV6-3 to TRBJ2-1. Sequencing used blood. The receptor was derived from a human donor with ulcerative colitis or Crohn's disease, or a healthy co-twin of an affected twin (not recorded which). The CDR3 protein is CASSSPRHEQFF.